The clone carrying this T cell receptor beta chain was observed many times. Its specificity is not known. TCRdb fed the 5' RACE reads into MiXCR, producing one record per CDR3 protein. The data contain 50,000 or so distinct CDR3 sequences, 3% to 3.5% of them singletons. Libraries used 2 million unsorted PBMCs kept frozen in RNAlater. These data belong to a study of neurological immune-mediated disorders. Points from the study as a whole: The multiple sclerosis repertoire cluster was associated with no clinical or MRI feature.

Deletions cut 6 bases from V and 6 bases from J, with 18 bases between. This CDR3 is 13 amino acids long. Germline V gene sequence: CDR1 DFQATT, CDR2 SNEGSKA (reference sequence). This TCR was recovered from a man in his forties with multiple sclerosis. The material sequenced was PBMCs. The chain couples TRBV20-1 to TRBJ2-7; tentative D call: TRBD2 (7 bases). In nucleotides, the CDR3 is TGCAGTGCGCTAGGGGGGGACGCCGTCGAGCAGTACTTC. Translation gives CSALGGDAVEQYF.